This TCR beta chain derives from a study of T-cell memory formation after mild COVID-19 (dated by TCRdb to about 2021). In terms of the full investigation: Most TCR sequence clusters were specific to one of the two donors. In a couple of donors, T-cell clones that expanded and contracted after mild COVID-19 were tracked by sequencing TCRalpha and TCRbeta repertoires over time. Two young, previously healthy adult volunteers, one female and one male, were included in the cohort. The investigation overall reported the following: Some responding clones were found in pre-infection memory, which suggests that pre-existing cross-reactive memory T cells took part in the SARS-CoV-2 response. SARS-CoV-2 specificity of the second-wave clones peaking on day 37 was not confirmed. Clones contracting from day 15 to 85 had balanced CD4/CD8 phenotypes, while a second wave expanding from day 15 to 37 was biased towards CD4+. Contracting CD4+ clones appeared mostly in the CM and EM memory subsets, whereas CD8+ clones were enriched in EMRA. The study covered only two mild cases, and larger cohorts including severe cases with pre-infection samples were considered necessary.

Ficoll-Paque density gradient centrifugation was the method used to isolate PBMCs. Trimming at the junction amounts to 4 bases on V and 3 bases on J, and the germline ends lie 7 bases apart. There are 13 amino acids in the CDR3, from cysteine to phenylalanine inclusive. CDR3 DNA is the only sequence kept; it has 39 bases, read in frame from the first base. Looking up the germline V gene (reference sequence) yields CDR1 WNHNN and CDR2 SYGVQD. This clonotype came up many times. The antigen this receptor binds is unknown. No qualities accompany the bases; no much larger clone lies one base away. The sequencing machine was an Illumina NovaSeq 6000. cDNA libraries for TCRalpha and TCRbeta were prepared by 5'RACE using constant-segment primers, with sample barcodes and unique molecular identifiers added. Trizol reagent was used to extract RNA from every sample. Libraries were amplified in two PCR steps, with a second sample barcode and Illumina TruSeq adapters added in the second step. The libraries were sequenced on an Illumina NovaSeq using 2 x 150 bp paired-end reads. Turning to the authors' computational methods: The reads were demultiplexed and collapsed into UMI-guided consensus sequences using migec v1.2.7. With mixcr v2.1.11, UMI consensuses were aligned to TRA and TRB V and J templates and assembled into clonotypes. A clonotype was counted as expanded or contracted only if both edgeR and NoisET called the change significant, with noise models trained on biological replicates. edgeR calls used a false discovery rate-adjusted p below 0.01 and a log2 fold-change threshold of 1. PCA with hierarchical clustering of max-normalized trajectories of the 1000 most abundant clonotypes was used as exploratory dynamics analysis. The CD4 or CD8 phenotype of responding clones was assigned using the separately sequenced CD4+ and CD8+ repertoires. TCRdb ran its own pipeline on the public reads, namely fastp trimming at Q25 and MiXCR clone calling, and kept in-frame beta chains. Each entry merges the rows of one CDR3 protein and shows their most common DNA and genes. These V and J calls are TCRdb output, not the study's own analysis. The sample profile shows 90,000 to 120,000 distinct CDR3 sequences; roughly 14% of them were found once. The ten largest clones take up less than 40% of the sample.

This receptor was obtained from a man aged 18 to 29 who had mild COVID-19 (a few samples of this study predate the infection). The sample titles of this study are shuffled in the database, so cell type and time point are left out; the donor was told from shared clones. The chain is made from TRBV10-1 and TRBJ2-1; a confident D gene designation cannot be given. Sequencing input: PBMCs or a T cell subset sorted from them (not recorded which). At the DNA level, the sequence is TGCGCCAGCAGTGCCCGGGTCTACAATGAGCAGTTCTTC. Its coded protein is CASSARVYNEQFF.